The 15 T cell receptor beta chains below come from one sample, sequenced in a study of human T cells and chemical hapten exposure. Time point of the sample: patch test 2, 6 weeks after DPC sensitization. Treatment: therapeutic diphenylcyclopropenone sensitization with weekly scalp DPC. MiXCR, applied by TCRdb to the RACE reads, yields one record per CDR3 protein. This table holds over 130,000 distinct CDR3 sequences, 10% to 15% found once. The sample was whole blood, taken in connection with sensitization to the hapten diphenylcyclopropenone (DPC). These receptors were taken from a woman aged 50 to 65 with alopecia areata. Some clones in this sample may be carry-over from other donors' samples.

This clonotype has ten or more counts. This chain connects TRBV7-6 to TRBJ2-3, with 8 bases lining up with TRBD2. With V trimmed by 3 bases and J by 1 base, 3 bases remained unmatched. Germline CDR1 reads SGHVS; CDR2 reads FNYEAQ. This CDR3 contains 15 residues. The CDR3 DNA sequence: TGTGCCAGCAGCTTCGGGAGGGTCGGCACAGATACGCAGTATTTT. Translating it yields CASSFGRVGTDTQYF.

This clonotype has at least ten counts. This chain links TRBV5-1 with TRBJ2-1; D tentatively reads TRBD1 or TRBD2 (5 bases each). Germline lookup yields CDR1 SGHRS and CDR2 YFSETQ. V lost 7 bases, J lost 5 bases, and 16 bases lay in between. The CDR3 is 14 amino acids. The CDR3 region is CASSRDPEDNEQFF. The CDR3 coding sequence is TGCGCCAGCTCCCGGGACCCGGAGGACAATGAGCAGTTCTTC. The variable domain in full, completed from reference TRBV5-1 and TRBJ2-1, reads KAGVTQTPRYLIKTRGQQVTLSCSPISGHRSVSWYQQTPGQGLQFLFEYFSETQRNKGNFPGRFSGRQFSNSRSEMNVSTLELGDSALYLCASSRDPEDNEQFFGPGTRLTVL.

The J gene is TRBJ2-1, the V gene TRBV21-1. TRBV21-1 represents a pseudogene. The CDR3 length is 18 residues. CDR3 in amino acids: CASSKSRIRRSPPNEQFF. In nucleotides, the CDR3 is TGTGCCAGCAGCAAATCAAGGATACGCCGGTCGCCGCCCAATGAGCAGTTCTTC.

This clonotype was detected a few times. The V call is TRBV19, the J call TRBJ2-4; TRBD1 matches at 8 bases. V shed 5 bases and J 0 bases; nucleotides not matched to a gene: 18. Germline assignment: CDR1 LNHDA and CDR2 SQIVND (reference sequence). The length of the CDR3 is 20 residues. CDR3 sequence (DNA): TGTGCCAGTAGTTCAACCCCACTGACAGGGGCCCATATAGCCAAAAACATTCAGTACTTC. Translating it yields CASSSTPLTGAHIAKNIQYF. The entire variable domain, with the rest obtained from reference TRBV19 and TRBJ2-4, is as follows: DGGITQSPKYLFRKEGQNVTLSCEQNLNHDAMYWYRQDPGQGLRLIYYSQIVNDFQKGDIAEGYSVSREKKESFPLTVTSAQKNPTAFYLCASSSTPLTGAHIAKNIQYFGAGTRLSVL.

This chain connects TRBV11-2 to TRBJ1-1; D remains ambiguous. Germline V CDR1 and CDR2: SGHAT, FQNNGV. There are 13 residues in the CDR3. V gave up 6 bases and J gave up 5 bases, with 13 bases separating them. In nucleotides, the CDR3 is TGTGCCAGCAGAAAGGGCGAGGCGACTGAAGCTTTCTTT. Translation gives CASRKGEATEAFF.

The chain recombines TRBV20-1 with TRBJ2-4; no clear D gene. V lost 0 bases, J lost 9 bases, and 6 bases lay in between. Germline lookup yields CDR1 DFQATT and CDR2 SNEGSKA (reference sequence). The CDR3 sequence is 11 residues long. CDR3 sequence (DNA): TGCAGTGCTAGAGATCCCCCCATTCAGTACTTC. This encodes CSARDPPIQYF.

This clonotype has at least ten counts. The chain is built from TRBV20-1 and TRBJ2-7, with 7 bases identical to TRBD1. Germline V CDR1 and CDR2: DFQATT, SNEGSKA (reference sequence). The length of the CDR3 is 12 residues. Germline trimming cut 2 bases from V and 7 bases from J; bases unmatched to any gene: 5. The CDR3: CSARFDRAEQYF. The CDR3 DNA sequence: TGCAGTGCTAGATTCGACAGGGCTGAGCAGTACTTC.

This rearrangement joins TRBV7-9 to TRBJ2-7; D possibly corresponds to TRBD1 (5 bases). The CDR3 is 13 amino acids. V gave up 5 bases and J gave up 2 bases, with 10 bases separating them. Looked up from germline, CDR1 is SEHNR and CDR2 is FQNEAQ (reference sequence). CDR3 bases: TGTGCCAGCAGCCCGCCAGGGCCCTACGAGCAGTACTTC. This gives the protein CASSPPGPYEQYF.

The V and J genes are TRBV11-2 and TRBJ2-7; perhaps D is TRBD1 or TRBD2 (5 bases each). V was cut by 5 bases and J by 6 bases, with 11 bases left in between. The CDR3 has 12 residues. CDR1 is SGHAT, CDR2 FQNNGV, per germline. CDR3 bases: TGTGCCAGCAGCAAGGGACGAGGCGAGCAGTACTTC. Its translation: CASSKGRGEQYF.

This clonotype was detected only a few times. The chain has TRBV10-3 and TRBJ2-1, with 8 bases that match TRBD2. The CDR3 extends over 14 amino acids. In germline, CDR1 is ENHRY, CDR2 SYGVKD. Trimming removed 6 bases from V and 3 bases from J; junction bases left unmatched: 4. CDR3 bases: TGTGCCATCAGGGAAGCGGGAGACTACAATGAGCAGTTCTTC. It translates to CAIREAGDYNEQFF.

This clonotype showed up many times. This chain links TRBV13 with TRBJ2-7; D is perhaps TRBD1 or TRBD2 (5 bases each). Trimming pared 4 bases from V and 7 bases from J, leaving 14 bases between. CDR1 and CDR2 (germline): PRHDT, FYEKMQ (reference sequence). The CDR3 is made up of 13 amino acids. CDR3 sequence reads: CASSWDGGPEQYF. DNA for the CDR3: TGTGCCAGCAGCTGGGACGGAGGTCCGGAGCAGTACTTC.

For this clonotype: A read error may account for a junction end that differs from germline. The chain is built from TRBV12-3 or TRBV12-4 and TRBJ2-5; D remains ambiguous. The CDR3 is 11 amino acids. For the CDR3, the DNA is TGTGCCAGCAGATTAGCAGAGACCCAGTACTTC. This encodes CASRLAETQYF.

The chain links TRBV20-1 to TRBJ2-1, with 10 positions matching TRBD2. The V gene's germline CDR1 is DFQATT and CDR2 SNEGSKA (reference sequence). The CDR3 runs 15 residues. V gave up 2 bases and J gave up 7 bases; unmatched junction bases: 8. CDR3 DNA sequence: TGCAGTGCTAGACTAGCGGGAGTACCCCTAAATGAGCAGTTCTTC. It is translated as CSARLAGVPLNEQFF.

A remark on this clonotype: A junction end diverges from the germline sequence, so it may reflect a read error. The V gene is TRBV28, the J gene TRBJ2-7; the match to TRBD2 covers 7 bases. The CDR3 is 14 amino acids. From germline, CDR1 is MDHEN and CDR2 SYDVKM. The CDR3 DNA reads as TGTGCCAGCAGTCCCCTTCAAAAGAGCGGGGCCGTCGACTTC. Amino acid sequence: CASSPLQKSGAVDF.

The chain uses TRBV7-9 and TRBJ2-5; D is perhaps TRBD2 (6 bases). Germline CDR1 is SEHNR and CDR2 is FQNEAQ (reference sequence). Between the trimmed V and J ends, which lost 5 bases and 4 bases, there was a span of 14 bases. There are 14 residues in the CDR3. The CDR3 loop is CASSIRDFGETQYF. In DNA form, the CDR3 reads TGTGCCAGCAGCATAAGGGACTTCGGAGAGACCCAGTACTTC.